The entry below gives a single T cell receptor (beta chain) sequence along with its context. This clone's antigen is unknown. Base quality data are lacking; no much larger clone is found one base away. The cohort comprised 550 to 700 healthy bone marrow donors. At the time of sampling, all cohort members were nominally healthy, though unrecorded immune exposures were likely present. The donor tested CMV seronegative and was one of the 352 seronegative cohort members. A peripheral blood sample was collected from each donor, and TCR beta sequencing was performed on peripheral blood mononuclear cells. The Qiagen DNeasy Blood Extraction Kit was used to extract genomic DNA from the blood cell samples. Preparation of the library involved the immunoSEQ multiplex PCR assay. The multiplex PCR relied on a mix of 60 forward primers for TCR Vbeta segments and 13 reverse primers for TCR Jbeta segments. A multiplex PCR assay on genomic DNA amplified the CDR3 region of rearranged TCR beta genes. On the Illumina HiSeq System, the amplified TCR beta libraries were sequenced as 87-base-pair reads. Per the authors' processing: In a later analysis, 80 million or so unique TCR beta chains were counted across the roughly 670 repertoires, and around 10 million of these chains were shared by at least two donors. Raw reads were error-corrected and collapsed into unique sequences with a nearest-neighbor algorithm that merged closely related sequences to remove PCR and sequencing errors. CDR3 sequences were aligned to IMGT reference sequences to assign V, D and J gene segments. Each retained sequence needed at least a six-nucleotide match to both a V gene segment and a J gene segment. A rearrangement was called productive if the CDR3 had no stop codons and remained in frame with V and J, and every other rearrangement was called non-productive. CDR3 was defined according to IMGT convention as the region running from the second conserved V-encoded cysteine to the conserved J-encoded phenylalanine. In an earlier analysis of around 540 of the donors, sequences lacking an unambiguous match to a single V gene segment were excluded. An earlier analysis of almost 600 of the donors classified V segments as functional when productive rearrangements were above 56.7% and as segregating when the standard deviation between donors was above 5%. A statistical classification framework was built to diagnose cytomegalovirus status from the catalog of TCR beta chain sequences. V and J gene assignment, in a later analysis, came from comparing TCR nucleotide sequences with IMGT/GENE-DB human TR gene sequences. A later analysis assigned CDR3 sequences and most-parsimonious VDJ recombination scenarios with the TCRdist pipeline. In a later analysis, each TCR beta chain was defined by its CDR3 amino acid sequence together with its V-gene family, and reads lacking a unique V-gene family were excluded. In a later analysis, fewer than 600 highly shared, low-generation-probability nucleotide sequences were removed to address suspected cross-contamination and a sequencing artifact. A later analysis calculated a clonal expansion index for each public chain from normalized within-repertoire ranks of inferred template counts. In a later analysis, generation probabilities were computed with a VDJ recombination model fitted to out-of-frame rearrangements, and the resulting probabilities were checked against IGoR. In a later analysis, TCR-TCR, TCR-HLA and TCR-CMV co-occurrence was scored with hypergeometric tests, and a repertoire-size bias correction was applied to TCR pairs. A later analysis estimated false discovery rates by permuting HLA or CMV assignments 20 times. A later analysis grouped co-occurring TCRs with DBSCAN, adding TCRdist sequence similarity when clustering within HLA-allele-positive subsets. Repertoires with fewer than 30,000 or more than 120,000 public chains, plus five repertoires with anomalous nucleotide sharing, were excluded from co-occurrence clustering. This immuneACCESS table, as held by TCRdb, lists in-frame sequences with V and J called but not all clones. Of the missing ones, under half trace to an unresolved V gene in checked studies; the others have no known cause. From that table come the V and J calls and clone size; the DNA was used to work out D and trimming. For this sample there are 160,000 or so clones; about 72% appear just once. About 1.3% of the sample lies in the top ten.

This entry belongs to a study of cytomegalovirus exposure and HLA in healthy donors (dated by TCRdb to the late 2010s). Describing the broader study: In an earlier analysis of several hundred of the donors, around 290 Gb of sequence data and 95 million to 130 million unique TCR beta sequences from 180 million or so T cells were reported. Of the 300 to 400 genotyped donors, approximately 80% fell in the genetic ancestry cluster associated with self-reported Caucasian donors. To decide whether each TCR beta V gene segment behaved as functional or pseudogenic, an earlier analysis of fewer than 750 of the donors relied on high-throughput TCR beta sequencing. A later analysis re-analyzed previously published TCR beta repertoires from approximately 670 donors and added high-resolution HLA genotyping to study TCR occurrence patterns. Across approximately 400 genotyped donors of the cohort, an average of about 250,000 unique TCR beta nucleotide sequences per donor were sequenced, and 15% to 20% of those sequences were non-productive. Genome-wide SNP genotypes for about 65% of the 666 donors were used in a later genetic analysis, which treated that subset as a discovery cohort. Along with the approximately 650-subject first cohort, a separate validation cohort of over a hundred different subjects was used. The number of donors typed differed by locus, with about 629-630 for A, B, C, DRB1 and DQB1, 522 for DQA1, over 600 for DPA1, and about 450 for DPB1. HLA typing covered class I and class II loci at four-digit resolution. The aim of the study was to test whether cataloging public T cell receptors could identify signatures of past pathogen exposure. The study combined high-throughput TCR immunosequencing, statistical association of individual TCRs with disease status, and machine learning to predict cytomegalovirus infection status. Using immunosequencing, the study profiled T cell repertoires from around 680 subjects and related those repertoires to cytomegalovirus serostatus. Several DR-DQ haplotypes were treated as single units for association and clustering because of strong linkage in the cohort. Every discovery cohort repertoire had been produced on one sequencing platform. The later analysis used no new phenotypic data to find candidate immune exposures, relying instead on TCR beta sequences and their occurrence across donors. An early release covering roughly 640 HLA-typed donors comprised around 300 gigabases of sequencing data and around 80 million unique TCR sequences. Alongside the repertoire data, information on donor age, sex, ethnicity and CMV serostatus was compiled.

Including cysteine and phenylalanine, the CDR3 has 16 amino acids. Only CDR3 DNA is held: 48 bases, read in frame from base 1. The research as a whole found: In a later genetic analysis, fewer N-insertions in productive TCRs were reported among donors in an Asian-associated ancestry cluster than the roughly 700-donor mean. A cluster of highly shared sequence variants was judged likely to represent a technical artifact of the sequencing pipeline. Most TCR sequences were seen in very few donors, while some public TCRs were found in many individuals. In a later analysis, some 17,000 TCR beta sequences were associated with specific HLA alleles at a false discovery rate of 0.05. In this cohort, only TCR beta chains were sequenced, and detectable features were limited by the absence of alpha or paired-chain data. A further reported finding was that TCR beta sequences accurately predicted the HLA-A and HLA-B alleles for most subjects in the first cohort. Presence/absence analyses assumed roughly uniform sequencing depth across donors, an assumption that may not hold. A later analysis found that HLA-associated TCR beta chains were more clonally expanded and had lower generation probabilities than equally common non-associated chains. When HLA alleles, especially DR and DQ, strongly co-occurred, TCR associations were difficult to assign to individual alleles. Over 15 rarely observed V segments, including chromosome 9 orphons, were excluded from the earlier analysis of several hundred of the donors because counts were too low. A total of 164 TCR beta chains were listed by the study as associated with cytomegalovirus. In a later analysis, several top co-occurrence clusters were reported to appear linked to parvovirus B19, influenza, CMV and Epstein-Barr virus. Correlated functional status among segregating V segments might reflect linkage disequilibrium, but an unknown experimental factor could not be ruled out. A later analysis found that most CMV-associated TCR beta chains appeared HLA-restricted, with HLA associations seemingly driven largely by CMV exposure. For the cohort, immune exposure information was limited to CMV serostatus. V-gene and J-gene trimming of TCR beta chains was associated with a missense DCLRE1C variant in a later genetic analysis, and the association was replicated in an independent cohort. According to a later analysis, TCR association rates differed among HLA loci, with DRB1 alleles showing the most associated TCRs and HLA-C alleles showing the fewest. In vitro tests confirmed that a few of the cytomegalovirus-associated TCR beta chains recognize cytomegalovirus antigens. Some IMGT-functional V segments, including TRBV6-2 and TRBV6-3, could not be distinguished by the 87-base-pair reads and were therefore excluded. The authors suggested that the approach could potentially be generalized to other disease states and immunological phenotypes. In an earlier analysis of fewer than 700 of the donors, most TCR beta V segments appeared in productive rearrangements about 90% or about 30% of the time, broadly matching IMGT annotations. HLA typing was unavailable for some donors at each locus, so association tests used only the typed subset. The classifier was reported to diagnose cytomegalovirus status with high specificity and sensitivity in both the original cohort and the validation cohort.

This chain is built from TRBV21-1 and TRBJ2-3; the table's D call, TRBD1, was not checked against the DNA. TRBV21-1 is flagged as a pseudogene. This TCR derives from a male donor in good health and CMV-seronegative. Sequencing was done on a sample of PBMCs. The nucleotides are TGTGCCAGCAGCAAACCCTGGGACAGGGGTACAGATACGCAGTATTTT. The encoded protein is CASSKPWDRGTDTQYF.